This T cell receptor (beta chain) was identified in a study of blood T cell repertoires in COVID-19. The wider study: The analysed material was cDNA or gDNA that came from T cells, B-cell-depleted T cells, or PBMCs.

Original methodology: Reference gene primer amplification in the assay estimated nucleated cell counts. Method: immunoSEQ multiplex PCR; TCRdb's copy keeps in-frame clones and lacks some. That table furnishes V, J and clone size, whereas the DNA furnished D and trimming. The table records about 130,000 clones, roughly 89% of them present only once. Patients in Seattle were enrolled during active infection, then followed longitudinally. What was sequenced was peripheral blood. The sequence came from a man between 60 and 70 years old with COVID-19, enrolled during active disease.

The CDR3 DNA sequence: TGTGCCAGTACCTCCGGGACAGGTCCCCAAGAGACCCAGTACTTC. It yields the protein CASTSGTGPQETQYF. This sequence joins TRBV19 and TRBJ2-5, with TRBD1 identical over 8 bases. Looked up from germline, CDR1 is LNHDA and CDR2 is SQIVND (reference sequence). CDR3 length: 15 residues. V lost 7 bases and J lost 1; bases outside the gene matches: 8.